Below, 23 T cell receptor beta chains from the same sample are listed, as sequenced in a study of blood T cell repertoires in COVID-19. Measured with immunoSEQ multiplex PCR; TCRdb has only the in-frame clones, and not every one. The table has about 270,000 clones, 85% to 90% seen once. The sequenced sample consisted of peripheral blood. The receptors stem from a human donor in a cohort sampled during active COVID-19.

The CDR3 bases are TGTGCCAGCAGCTCCTCCCCGACAGCTGGGGCCAACGTCCTGACTTTC. It codes for CASSSSPTAGANVLTF. The rearrangement uses TRBV7-2 and TRBJ2-6; TRBD1 might be the D (5 bases). CDR3 size: 16 residues. V was trimmed by 4 bases and J by 2 bases, leaving 12 bases between them. Germline CDR1 reads SGHTA; CDR2 reads FQGNSA. Variable domain in full (rest from reference TRBV7-2 and TRBJ2-6): GAGVSQSPSNKVTEKGKDVELRCDPISGHTALYWYRQSLGQGLEFLIYFQGNSAPDKSGLPSDRFSAERTGGSVSTLTIQRTQQEDSAVYLCASSSSPTAGANVLTFGAGSRLTVL.

The chain carries TRBV18 and TRBJ1-1; perhaps TRBD1 as D (5 bases). This CDR3 spans 14 amino acids. Germline V gene data show CDR1 as KGHSH and CDR2 as LQKENI. V lost 5 bases, J lost 3 bases, and 13 bases lay in between. The CDR3 sequence is CASSSSTGDTEAFF. The CDR3, as DNA: TGTGCCAGCTCAAGCTCGACGGGGGACACTGAAGCTTTCTTT.

The V and J genes are TRBV18 and TRBJ1-2, with TRBD1 identical over 7 bases. Trimming removed 8 bases from V and 1 base from J; junction bases left unmatched: 7. This CDR3 is 14 amino acids long. The germline V gene encodes CDR1 KGHSH and CDR2 LQKENI. The CDR3 loop is CASRRTGLNYGYTF. CDR3 in DNA: TGTGCCAGCCGGCGGACAGGCCTTAACTATGGCTACACCTTC.

The gene calls are TRBV29-1 and TRBJ2-3, with D unclear. V was pared by 0 bases and J by 5 bases, with 9 bases between. CDR3 length: 13 amino acids. The germline CDR1 and CDR2 sequences are SQVTM and ANQGSEA. The CDR3 DNA is TGCAGCGTTGAAGATCAAATGTTAGATACGCAGTATTTT. It codes for CSVEDQMLDTQYF.

The CDR3 nucleotides read TGTGCCAGCAGTAGAGGGGGCATAACCGGGGAGCTGTTTTTT. As protein: CASSRGGITGELFF. J is TRBJ2-2 and V is TRBV2; 7 positions match TRBD1. Germline assignment: CDR1 SNHLY and CDR2 FYNNEI. The ends lost 5 bases at V and 5 bases at J; junction bases unmatched: 5. The CDR3 extends over 14 amino acids.

The V call is TRBV14, the J call TRBJ2-5; no clear D gene. There are 15 residues in the CDR3. Per germline, CDR1 SGHDN and CDR2 FVKESK. V lost 0 bases and J lost 3, with 11 bases in between. The CDR3 DNA follows: TGTGCCAGCAGCCAAGATTTCCACAGAAAAGAGACCCAGTACTTC. Amino acids: CASSQDFHRKETQYF. The complete variable domain, with remaining parts taken from reference TRBV14 and TRBJ2-5, reads EAGVTQFPSHSVIEKGQTVTLRCDPISGHDNLYWYRRVMGKEIKFLLHFVKESKQDESGMPNNRFLAERTGGTYSTLKVQPAELEDSGVYFCASSQDFHRKETQYFGPGTRLLVL.

The chain uses TRBV7-2 and TRBJ2-1; 7 nucleotides agree with TRBD2. The CDR3 runs to 13 residues. V was pared by 6 bases and J by 8 bases, with 7 bases of the junction left unmatched. Per the germline V gene, CDR1 is SGHTA and CDR2 is FQGNSA. The chain's CDR3 is CASSGGGSYEQFF. For the CDR3, the DNA is TGTGCCAGCAGTGGGGGAGGGAGCTATGAGCAGTTCTTC.

This rearrangement joins TRBV7-2 to TRBJ2-5, with D possibly TRBD1 on 5 matching bases. The V end was cut by 11 bases, the J end by 4 bases, with 17 bases between. In germline, CDR1 is SGHTA, CDR2 FQGNSA. The CDR3 runs 13 residues. CDR3 in amino acids: CAGQVRLGETQYF. The CDR3 nucleotides read TGTGCCGGACAAGTAAGACTCGGAGAGACCCAGTACTTC.

The rearrangement links TRBV3-1 (or the pseudogene TRBV3-2) to TRBJ2-4; 11 nucleotides agree with TRBD1. In germline, CDR1 is LGHDT, CDR2 YNNKEL (reference sequence). The V gene end was trimmed by 1 base and the J gene end by 8 bases; junction bases not matched to a gene: 1. The CDR3 contains 14 residues. Here the CDR3 DNA reads TGTGCCAGCAGCCAAGGGGACAGGGGGGACATTCAGTACTTC. Translating it yields CASSQGDRGDIQYF.

The V gene is TRBV7-9, the J gene TRBJ1-1; D possibly corresponds to TRBD1 (6 bases). The CDR3 is 12 amino acids. Trimming removed 8 bases from V and 6 bases from J, with 13 bases in between. Per germline, CDR1 SEHNR and CDR2 FQNEAQ (reference sequence). CDR3 residues: CASERGSAEAFF. The CDR3 DNA reads TGTGCCAGCGAAAGGGGGTCCGCTGAAGCTTTCTTT.

The V call is TRBV15, the J call TRBJ1-5; 8 nucleotides align to TRBD1. V gave up 6 bases and J gave up 4 bases; unmatched junction bases: 8. Germline CDR1 reads LNHNV; CDR2 reads YYDKDF (reference sequence). The CDR3 has 15 residues. The CDR3 region is CATSSTGGANQPQHF. The CDR3 DNA sequence: TGTGCCACCAGTTCTACAGGGGGTGCTAATCAGCCCCAGCATTTT.

The genes are TRBV10-1 and TRBJ2-7; D is perhaps TRBD2 (5 bases). This CDR3 contains 16 residues. V lost 3 bases to trimming and J lost 6 bases, with 21 bases between them. From germline, CDR1 is WNHNN and CDR2 SYGVQD (reference sequence). CDR3 DNA sequence: TGCGCCAGCAGTGATGAGCGCGGGTCGCAAGGAAGCGAGCAGTACTTC. Translated, it gives CASSDERGSQGSEQYF.

The chain combines TRBV6-6 with TRBJ2-1, with no clear D. The CDR3 is 13 amino acids. The V gene lost 9 bases and the J gene lost 1 base, with 10 bases spanning the gap. CDR1 MNHNY and CDR2 SVGAGI come from the germline V gene (reference sequence). As DNA, the CDR3 is TGTGCCAGTTTCTCGAGGTCCTACAATGAGCAGTTCTTC. It specifies CASFSRSYNEQFF.

This clone has a handful of counts. The chain joins TRBV4-1 to TRBJ2-1, with TRBD2 matching 8 bases. Germline V gene lookup returns CDR1 MGHRA and CDR2 YSYEKL. The CDR3 is made up of 15 amino acids. V lost 2 bases to trimming and J lost 8 bases; unmatched junction nucleotides: 8. The CDR3 here is CASSQYAGGRYEQFF. The CDR3, as DNA: TGCGCCAGCAGCCAATACGCGGGAGGACGGTATGAGCAGTTCTTC.

V and J are TRBV11-2 and TRBJ1-6; no clear D gene. CDR3 length: 11 amino acids. Per the germline V gene, CDR1 is SGHAT and CDR2 is FQNNGV. The V and J ends lost 5 bases and 18 bases respectively, with 14 bases between them. CDR3 sequence: CASSLGPLTHF. The CDR3 DNA is TGTGCCAGCAGCCTAGGGCCCCTTACCCACTTT. Based on the CDR3 plus reference TRBV11-2 and TRBJ1-6, the full variable domain is EAGVAQSPRYKIIEKRQSVAFWCNPISGHATLYWYQQILGQGPKLLIQFQNNGVVDDSQLPKDRFSAERLKGVDSTLKIQPAKLEDSAVYLCASSLGPLTHFGNGTRLTVT.

The chain has TRBV7-9 and TRBJ2-5; 8 nucleotides match TRBD1. This CDR3 spans 16 amino acids. Germline trimming cut 2 bases from V and 2 bases from J; bases unmatched to any gene: 7. Germline CDR1 is SEHNR and CDR2 is FQNEAQ (reference sequence). The CDR3 spells CASSLIQDRVQETQYF. Here the CDR3 DNA reads TGTGCCAGCAGCTTAATCCAGGACAGGGTTCAAGAGACCCAGTACTTC. Full variable domain (remainder filled in from reference TRBV7-9 and TRBJ2-5): DTGVSQNPRHKITKRGQNVTFRCDPISEHNRLYWYRQTLGQGPEFLTYFQNEAQLEKSRLLSDRFSAERPKGSFSTLEIQRTEQGDSAMYLCASSLIQDRVQETQYFGPGTRLLVL.

V and J are TRBV10-2 and TRBJ2-7; the match to TRBD2 covers 10 bases. J was trimmed by 2 bases and V by 3 bases; bases with no gene match: 1. CDR1 WSHSY and CDR2 SAAADI come from the germline V gene. This CDR3 is built from 14 residues. The CDR3 spells CASSELAGPYEQYF. DNA for the CDR3: TGCGCCAGCAGTGAACTAGCGGGACCCTACGAGCAGTACTTC.

The chain joins TRBV30 to TRBJ2-2; tentatively, D is TRBD1 (6 bases). Germline lookup yields CDR1 GTSNPN and CDR2 SVGIG (reference sequence). The CDR3 is made up of 13 amino acids. V lost 4 bases to trimming and J lost 9 bases, with 15 bases between them. CDR3 sequence (DNA): TGTGCCTGGAACAGGGCCCGGTCCAGGGAGCTGTTTTTT. This translates into CAWNRARSRELFF.

This sequence joins TRBV21-1 and TRBJ1-2; the table's D gene call, TRBD1, was not cross checked with the DNA. TRBV21-1 constitutes a pseudogene. The CDR3 length is 17 residues. The CDR3 DNA follows: TGTGCCAGCAGCAAACGGTGGTTTAACAGGGGTAGGTATGGCTACACCTTC. This sequence encodes CASSKRWFNRGRYGYTF.

In this sample, this clone turned up once. V is TRBV5-1 and J is TRBJ2-1; 11 bases agree with TRBD2. The CDR3 spans 15 residues. Germline CDR1 and CDR2: SGHRS and YFSETQ. Losses at the gene ends were 1 base for V and 5 bases for J; bases not matched to a gene: 2. The CDR3 sequence: CASSLTSGSNNEQFF. DNA of the CDR3: TGCGCCAGCAGCTTGACTAGCGGGAGTAACAATGAGCAGTTCTTC.

J is TRBJ2-5 and V is TRBV6-2 or TRBV6-3, with 10 bases that match TRBD2. Germline V lookup: CDR1 MNHEY, CDR2 SVGEGT. There are 17 residues in the CDR3. Trimming at V came to 2 bases and at J to 4 bases, leaving 10 bases not matched to a gene. The CDR3 DNA is TGTGCCAGCAGTTACCCTAGCGGGAGTGGGGAACCAGAGACCCAGTACTTC. This sequence encodes CASSYPSGSGEPETQYF.

This rearrangement joins TRBV15 to TRBJ2-3; 13 bases are shared with TRBD2. The CDR3 consists of 16 residues. Trimming removed 3 bases from V and 1 base from J; junction bases left unmatched: 1. Germline loops: CDR1 LNHNV, CDR2 YYDKDF (reference sequence). CDR3 residues: CATSRGTSGGTDTQYF. The DNA for the CDR3 is TGTGCCACCAGCAGGGGGACTAGCGGGGGCACAGATACGCAGTATTTT.

This clone has more than one count but fewer than ten. This chain links TRBV6-6 with TRBJ1-1, with D hard to call. V was trimmed by 2 bases and J by 3 bases, leaving 10 bases between them. CDR1 MNHNY and CDR2 SVGAGI come from the germline V gene (reference sequence). CDR3 length: 14 amino acids. CDR3 in amino acids: CASSYKDMDTEAFF. The CDR3 DNA is TGTGCCAGCAGTTACAAAGACATGGACACTGAAGCTTTCTTT.